This is a list of T cell receptor beta chains from one sample in a study of blood T cell repertoires in COVID-19. Profiling relied on immunoSEQ multiplex PCR, and the TCRdb table lists in-frame clones only, not all of them. Of tens of thousands of clones in the sample, approximately 82% were seen once. Sequenced input: peripheral blood. Every receptor here comes from a woman in her sixties or seventies with acute or convalescent COVID-19. CDR3s include the opening cysteine and the closing phenylalanine or tryptophan. D genes are given only for firm matches. Size tells how often a clone was seen (once, few, many) or the class of an expanded clone, and some rows leave it out.

j_gene	v_gene	d_gene	abundance	CDR3nt	CDR3aa
TRBJ2-3	TRBV7-2	TRBD2	.	TGTGCCAGCAGCTTAGTGGGACTAGCGGGGCGGGGCACAGATACGCAGTATTTT	CASSLVGLAGRGTDTQYF
TRBJ2-1	TRBV7-6	TRBD2	.	TGTGCCAGCAGCTTAGAAGGCGGCGGGGGTGGCCCCGAGTTCTTC	CASSLEGGGGGPEFF
TRBJ1-6	TRBV19	TRBD1	.	TGTGCCAGTAGCACGTCCGGGACAGAGAATTCACCCCTCCACTTT	CASSTSGTENSPLHF
TRBJ1-1	TRBV14	.	.	TGTGCCAGCAGCCCAGACAGTGGGGGGGCAGCTTTCTTT	CASSPDSGGAAFF
TRBJ1-1	TRBV19	.	.	TGTGCCAGTAGTATAGTAGGGGCAAGGGGGACTGAAGCTTTCTTT	CASSIVGARGTEAFF
TRBJ1-1	TRBV9	TRBD1	once	TGTGCCAGCGCCCCCTGGACAGGGAACACTGAAGCTTTCTTT	CASAPWTGNTEAFF
TRBJ1-3	TRBV5-4	TRBD1	.	TGTGCCAGCAGCTGGGGGACAGACTTCTCTGGAAACACCATATATTTT	CASSWGTDFSGNTIYF
TRBJ2-7	TRBV20-1	TRBD2	few	TGCAGTGCTAGTCCAGCGGGGCGGCCCTACGAGCAGTACTTC	CSASPAGRPYEQYF
TRBJ2-7	TRBV6-1	TRBD1	.	TGTGCCAGCAGTGAATTGGGACAGCCCTACGAGCAGTACTTC	CASSELGQPYEQYF
TRBJ1-6	TRBV4-1	TRBD1	.	TGCGCCAGCAGCCAAGCAGCAACAGGGGCCGGTCGTTATTCACCCCTCCACTTT	CASSQAATGAGRYSPLHF
TRBJ1-5	TRBV5-8	.	.	TGTGCCAGCACCGAACAGGCTCAGCCCCAGCATTTT	CASTEQAQPQHF
TRBJ2-1	TRBV4-2	TRBD2	.	TGTGCCAGCAGCCGGACGACTAGCGGGGGTACTGAGCAGTTCTTC	CASSRTTSGGTEQFF
TRBJ1-2	TRBV19	TRBD1	.	TGTGCCAGTAGTATACTCCCGGGACAGAAAGTCTATGGCTACACCTTC	CASSILPGQKVYGYTF
TRBJ1-1	TRBV5-1	.	.	TGCGCCAGCAGCTTGGGAGGCGGCAAAACGAACACTGAAGCTTTCTTT	CASSLGGGKTNTEAFF
TRBJ1-1	TRBV9	TRBD1	.	TGTGCCAGCAGCGTATCGCCAGGGGGTATCACTGAAGCTTTCTTT	CASSVSPGGITEAFF
TRBJ1-2	TRBV6-5	TRBD1	.	TGTGCCAGCAGTCCCGGGACAGGGTCTTATGGCTACACCTTC	CASSPGTGSYGYTF
TRBJ1-3	TRBV6-5	.	.	TGTGCCAGCAGTCCACTCGACGGGGCTGGAAACACCATATATTTT	CASSPLDGAGNTIYF
TRBJ2-3	TRBV11-2	TRBD2	.	TGTGCCAGCAGCTTAGGAGTGGGGGGGAACACAGATACGCAGTATTTT	CASSLGVGGNTDTQYF
TRBJ2-3	TRBV5-1	TRBD1	few	TGCGCCAGCAGCTTGGACACAGGGGGAGGTACGCAGTATTTT	CASSLDTGGGTQYF
TRBJ1-2	TRBV19	.	.	TGTGCCAGTAGCCTCGGGGAGAACTATGGCTACACCTTC	CASSLGENYGYTF
TRBJ1-2	TRBV7-8	TRBD1	.	TGTGCCAGCAGCTCCCGGGACAGGGGCCTCGGTGGCTATGGCTACACCTTC	CASSSRDRGLGGYGYTF
TRBJ1-5	TRBV2	.	.	TGTGCCAGCAGTGAACAGGGGAGCAATCAGCCCCAGCATTTT	CASSEQGSNQPQHF
TRBJ2-7	TRBV6-5	TRBD2	.	TGTGCCACTCGCGGTAGCGGGGAACCCGAGCAGTACTTC	CATRGSGEPEQYF
TRBJ1-4	TRBV7-9	TRBD1	.	TGTGCCAGCAGCTTAAATCTGGGACAGGGGAATGAAAAACTGTTTTTT	CASSLNLGQGNEKLFF
TRBJ1-1	TRBV6-5	.	few	TGTGCCAGCAGTCAAACGATGCGAGTAACTGAAGCTTTCTTT	CASSQTMRVTEAFF
TRBJ1-1	TRBV19	.	.	TGTGCCAGTAGTATTAGGAGGAACACTGAAGCTTTCTTT	CASSIRRNTEAFF
TRBJ2-1	TRBV14	.	.	TGTGCCAGCAGCCACTCAGGGCTCTCCTACAATGAGCAGTTCTTC	CASSHSGLSYNEQFF
TRBJ2-3	TRBV7-3	TRBD2	.	TGTGCCAGCAGCATAGGTGGGATAGCGGGGGGGCGCGATACGCAGTATTTT	CASSIGGIAGGRDTQYF
TRBJ1-1	TRBV6-4	TRBD1	.	TGTGCCAGCAGGAGGACAGGGGCCACTGAAGCTTTCTTT	CASRRTGATEAFF
TRBJ2-3	TRBV5-1	.	.	TGCGCCAGCAGCTTGGCTGGGACTCTGCCGGATACGCAGTATTTT	CASSLAGTLPDTQYF
TRBJ1-1	TRBV9	.	.	TGTGCCAGCAGCCCCCGGGGGACCGATGGCACTGAAGCTTTCTTT	CASSPRGTDGTEAFF
TRBJ2-3	TRBV27	TRBD2	.	TGTGCCAGCAGCCTGGGACTAGCGTCAGATACGCAGTATTTT	CASSLGLASDTQYF
TRBJ1-2	TRBV3-1/TRBV3-2	.	.	TGTGCCAGCAGCCAAGATGGAGGGGTCGGCTACACCTTC	CASSQDGGVGYTF
TRBJ1-5	TRBV7-9	.	.	TGTGCCAGCAGCTTAAGCAGGGGTAATCAGCCCCAGCATTTT	CASSLSRGNQPQHF
TRBJ1-2	TRBV5-6	.	.	TGTGCCAGCAGCCTGACCGACAGGCGCTATGGCTACACCTTC	CASSLTDRRYGYTF
TRBJ2-3	TRBV9	.	.	TGTGCCAGCAGCGTAGGACCCCGGGGGGATACGCAGTATTTT	CASSVGPRGDTQYF
TRBJ2-7	TRBV6-5	.	.	TGTGCCAGCAGTTACCTCGCAGGTGCCAACTACGAGCAGTACTTC	CASSYLAGANYEQYF
TRBJ1-4	TRBV4-1	.	.	TGCGCCAGCAGCCAAGATAAGAGCCCTTCTAATGAAAAACTGTTTTTT	CASSQDKSPSNEKLFF
TRBJ1-1	TRBV6-6	.	.	TGTGCCAGCAGCCTTAGGGCAGGGCTTTCGGACACTGAAGCTTTCTTT	CASSLRAGLSDTEAFF
TRBJ2-7	TRBV24-1	TRBD1	.	TGTGCCACCAGTGATGGGACAGTTGGGCAGTACTTC	CATSDGTVGQYF
TRBJ1-5	TRBV19	.	once	TGTGCCAGTAGCCCTAATGGAGGCAATCAGCCCCAGCATTTT	CASSPNGGNQPQHF
TRBJ1-2	TRBV6-6	TRBD1	.	TGTGCCAGCAGTTACACGACAGGGTCCTATGGCTACACCTTC	CASSYTTGSYGYTF
TRBJ2-5	TRBV11-2	.	.	TGTGCCAGCATCGCTGGGGGGTCTCGAGAGACCCAGTACTTC	CASIAGGSRETQYF
TRBJ1-1	TRBV6-6	.	.	TGTGCCAGCAGTTCAAACTCGTTCATGAACACTGAAGCTTTCTTT	CASSSNSFMNTEAFF
TRBJ2-4	TRBV18	.	.	TGTGCCAGCTCTCGAGCCTCAGGGAACATTCAGTACTTC	CASSRASGNIQYF
TRBJ1-1	TRBV19	.	.	TGTGCCAGTAGTATGGGTATAAGGAGAAACACTGAAGCTTTCTTT	CASSMGIRRNTEAFF
TRBJ2-3	TRBV27	.	.	TGTGCCAGCAGTTTAGGGGCTTCAAGCACAGATACGCAGTATTTT	CASSLGASSTDTQYF
TRBJ1-1	TRBV5-1	.	medium-sized	TGCGCCAGCAGTTCGTGGGGCTCGAACACTGAAGCTTTCTTT	CASSSWGSNTEAFF